Listed below are T cell receptor beta chains from one sample, sequenced in a study of identical twins. TCRdb re-derived calls from the 5' RACE reads in MiXCR, one entry per CDR3 protein. The repertoire holds 600,000 to 800,000 distinct CDR3 sequences, with roughly 20% as singletons. These data are also associated with another study on T cells expressing NK-cell markers.

The sequenced material came from PBMCs. Receptors originate from a young woman in good health. Both conserved end residues are part of each CDR3. The order of the fields is J gene, V gene, clone size, D gene, CDR3 DNA, CDR3 protein. D genes are given only for firm matches. Expanded clones are given a class, and other clones once, few, many or no size at all.

TRBJ2-3 TRBV5-1 many . TGCGCCAGCAGCTTGTCAACGGGGGCCCCAGATACGCAGTATTTT CASSLSTGAPDTQYF
TRBJ2-1 TRBV5-1 . . TGCGCCAGCAGCTCCCACGGGACGAATTATCAAAATGAGCAGTTCTTC CASSSHGTNYQNEQFF
TRBJ2-7 TRBV12-3/TRBV12-4 few . TGTGCCAGCAGTTTGTTTTCTAGCCCCTCCTACGAGCAGTACTTC CASSLFSSPSYEQYF
TRBJ1-2 TRBV5-1 . . TGCGCCAGCAGCCCGAATCGGGACTATGGCTACACCTTC CASSPNRDYGYTF
TRBJ1-4 TRBV11-2 few . TGTGCCAGCAGATCCTCAGCTTCCCCGGGTGAAAAACTGTTTTTT CASRSSASPGEKLFF
TRBJ1-2 TRBV29-1 few . TGCAGCGTGTGGGAGGGTGGGGGAGGCTACACCTTC CSVWEGGGGYTF
TRBJ2-7 TRBV4-3 few TRBD2 TGCGCCAGCAGCCGCCTAACGGGAGGGATCTACGAGCAGTACTTC CASSRLTGGIYEQYF
TRBJ2-1 TRBV10-3 many TRBD2 TGTGCCTCGAGCGGGAGCCATAATGAGCAGTTCTTC CASSGSHNEQFF
TRBJ1-4 TRBV7-3 many . TGTGCCAGCAGCGCAAGAGGACAGTTTGAAAAACTGTTTTTT CASSARGQFEKLFF
TRBJ2-7 TRBV12-3/TRBV12-4 few TRBD2 TGTGCCAGCAGTCTACAGACGGGGGGTTACGAGCAGTACTTC CASSLQTGGYEQYF
TRBJ2-1 TRBV12-3/TRBV12-4 many TRBD2 TGTGCCAGCAGCTTAGTAGCGGGAGGCCCCAATGAGCAGTTCTTC CASSLVAGGPNEQFF
TRBJ1-1 TRBV5-1 many . TGCGCCAGCAGAGTCTCCACAGGGCAAATGAACACTGAAGCTTTCTTT CASRVSTGQMNTEAFF
TRBJ2-5 TRBV20-1 . . TGCAGTGCTAGAACCTTAGGGACTGTTCAGCAGACCCAGTACTTC CSARTLGTVQQTQYF
TRBJ1-1 TRBV7-9 . . TGTGCCAGCAGCTTAAAGTCAACAAGTGAAGCTTTCTTT CASSLKSTSEAFF
TRBJ2-7 TRBV9 few TRBD2 TGTGCCAGCAGCGTAGCGGGAGGGCCGTTCGAGCAGTACTTC CASSVAGGPFEQYF
TRBJ2-5 TRBV10-3 few TRBD2 TGTGCCATCAGTCCCGGGACTAGCGGTTTAAACCTGGGGGAGACCCAGTACTTC CAISPGTSGLNLGETQYF
TRBJ2-7 TRBV27 few TRBD2 TGTGCCAGCAGTGGCGGGGGGCCCTCCTACGAGCAGTACTTC CASSGGGPSYEQYF
TRBJ2-5 TRBV7-2 . . TGTGCCAGCAGCTTAGGTCGGAGGGCCGAGACCCAGTACTTC CASSLGRRAETQYF
TRBJ2-5 TRBV20-1 . TRBD2 TGCAGTGCTAGGGGGACTAGCGGGAGATGGGAGACCCAGTACTTC CSARGTSGRWETQYF
TRBJ2-7 TRBV7-8 few TRBD2 TGTGCCAGCAGCTTCGGGACTAGCCGTTCGCACTTC CASSFGTSRSHF
TRBJ1-2 TRBV7-3 few TRBD1 TGTGCCAGCAGCTCGACAACCTCCGCTCAGGGGGAAGCTCGCGGCTACACCTTC CASSSTTSAQGEARGYTF
TRBJ2-5 TRBV7-9 few TRBD1 TGTGCCAGCAGCTTAGTTGGCTCAGGGGGGACCCAGTACTTC CASSLVGSGGTQYF
TRBJ2-5 TRBV20-1 . . TGCAGTGCTCCGGGCCCGGGACGGATCCAAGAGACCCAGTACTTC CSAPGPGRIQETQYF
TRBJ1-1 TRBV29-1 many . TGCAGCGCAGGCGGGGGAAACACTGAAGCTTTCTTT CSAGGGNTEAFF
TRBJ2-1 TRBV7-2 . TRBD2 TGTGCCAGCAGCCCCCGAGGGGGACTAGCGGGATCTGAGCAGTTCTTC CASSPRGGLAGSEQFF
TRBJ2-1 TRBV5-1 few TRBD2 TGCGCCAGCAGCCCCCGGACTAGCGGGGCGCAGTTCTTC CASSPRTSGAQFF
TRBJ2-1 TRBV4-3 . TRBD2 TGCGCCAGCAGCCAAGCCGGGACTAGGGGAGCCAATGAGCAGTTCTTC CASSQAGTRGANEQFF
TRBJ2-1 TRBV6-2/TRBV6-3 . TRBD2 TGTGCCAGCAGTTCCCCGGGACTAGCGGACAAATACAATGAGCAGTTCTTC CASSSPGLADKYNEQFF
TRBJ2-1 TRBV9 . . TGTGCCAGCAACCCTCCTACTAGCCCCGATTACAATGAGCAGTTCTTC CASNPPTSPDYNEQFF
TRBJ2-7 TRBV5-1 . TRBD2 TGCGCCAGCAGCTTGGATCCAGCGGGGGAGTACGAGCAGTACTTC CASSLDPAGEYEQYF
TRBJ2-1 TRBV27 few TRBD1 TGTGCCAGCAGGCAGGGACAGTACAATGAGCAGTTCTTC CASRQGQYNEQFF
TRBJ2-3 TRBV29-1 . TRBD2 TGCAGTGAAGTGCCCCGGGGGGGGACAGATACGCAGTATTTT CSEVPRGGTDTQYF
TRBJ2-5 TRBV29-1 . . TGCAGCGCCGAACTTACCCGGCGGCAAGAGACCCAGTACTTC CSAELTRRQETQYF
TRBJ2-7 TRBV5-5 . TRBD2 TGTGCCAGCAGCCTCTGGACTAGCAGCAACGAGCAGTACTTC CASSLWTSSNEQYF
TRBJ2-1 TRBV15 few TRBD2 TGTGCCACCAGCAGAGGAGGCGTTCGGGAGGATGAGCAGTTCTTC CATSRGGVREDEQFF
TRBJ1-1 TRBV12-3/TRBV12-4 . . TGTGCCAGCAGTTTTGGGGGTTTGCGAACTGAAGCTTTCTTT CASSFGGLRTEAFF
TRBJ1-6 TRBV4-3 . TRBD1 TGCGCCAGCAGCCTCGACAGGGGTCTCTCTTCACCCCTCCACTTT CASSLDRGLSSPLHF
TRBJ2-7 TRBV7-2 many . TGTGCCAGCAGTTTAGAGCGCTACGAGCAGTACTTC CASSLERYEQYF
TRBJ1-6 TRBV7-2 few . TGTGCCAGCAGCTTAGACCCGGGAAAGGTTTCACCCCTCCACTTT CASSLDPGKVSPLHF
TRBJ2-2 TRBV12-3/TRBV12-4 few . TGTGCCAGCAGTCCACCCCGTATAGCTAACACCGGGGAGCTGTTTTTT CASSPPRIANTGELFF
TRBJ2-5 TRBV12-3/TRBV12-4 . TRBD2 TGTGCCAGCGGCGCCTCTAGCGGGGGAGAGACCCAGTACTTC CASGASSGGETQYF
TRBJ2-3 TRBV20-1 once . TGCAGTGCTAGCGGGTCTTTTAGCACAGATACGCAGTATTTT CSASGSFSTDTQYF
TRBJ2-1 TRBV7-9 many . TGTGCCAGCAGTTACGGAGGCTCCTACAATGAGCAGTTCTTC CASSYGGSYNEQFF
TRBJ2-1 TRBV6-1 . TRBD2 TGTGCCAGCAGTCCCACCCCTAGCGGGAGTCGAGATGAGCAGTTCTTC CASSPTPSGSRDEQFF
TRBJ2-7 TRBV15 once . TGTGCCACCACCTTGGGGGCCACCGACTACGAGCAGTACTTC CATTLGATDYEQYF
TRBJ2-2 TRBV4-1 . . TGCGCCAGCAGCCCCTGGTTACCGGGGGACACCGGGGAGCTGTTTTTT CASSPWLPGDTGELFF
TRBJ2-1 TRBV15 . TRBD2 TGTGCCACCTCCCCCACTAGCGGTTACAATGAGCAGTTCTTC CATSPTSGYNEQFF
TRBJ2-1 TRBV12-3/TRBV12-4 . TRBD2 TGTGCCAGCAGTTTGGTGCTAGCGGGAGTCTCCTACAATGAGCAGTTCTTC CASSLVLAGVSYNEQFF
TRBJ2-7 TRBV7-9 once TRBD2 TGTGCCAGCAGCTCTGTAGCGGGCTTAGCTCGGGAGCAGTACTTC CASSSVAGLAREQYF
TRBJ2-1 TRBV9 . TRBD2 TGTGCCAGCAGCACCCATAGCGGGAGACATAGTAATGAGCAGTTCTTC CASSTHSGRHSNEQFF
TRBJ2-5 TRBV7-9 . . TGTGCCAGCAGCTTAGCGGGTGGGCTTGAGACCCAGTACTTC CASSLAGGLETQYF
TRBJ1-2 TRBV4-3 . . TGCGCCAGCAGCCCCACCTCGGTACGACCCGGGACACATGGCTACACCTTC CASSPTSVRPGTHGYTF
TRBJ1-2 TRBV5-1 . . TGCGCCAGCAGCTCCTCGACAGCGAGCAACTATGGCTACACCTTC CASSSSTASNYGYTF
TRBJ1-5 TRBV9 few . TGTGCCAGCAGCGTAGGAGTGGGACGTCAGCCCCAGCATTTT CASSVGVGRQPQHF
TRBJ2-1 TRBV7-9 few . TGTGCCAGCAGCTTAGCGGTGACTGGGGATGGCAATGAGCAGTTCTTC CASSLAVTGDGNEQFF
TRBJ2-7 TRBV20-1 . TRBD1 TGCAGTGCTAGAGGCGGGACAGGGGGCGGGTACGAGCAGTACTTC CSARGGTGGGYEQYF
TRBJ1-4 TRBV6-5 few TRBD1 TGTGCCAGCAGTTACTCGTTTGGGACAGGTGAAAAACTGTTTTTT CASSYSFGTGEKLFF
TRBJ1-2 TRBV12-3/TRBV12-4 many . TGTGCCAGCAGTAGAACAGATACCCCTATTAATGGCTACACCTTC CASSRTDTPINGYTF
TRBJ2-1 TRBV29-1 few . TGCAGCGTTGAAAGCGAAGCGACATTCTACAATGAGCAGTTCTTC CSVESEATFYNEQFF
TRBJ2-7 TRBV4-2 . . TGTGCCAGGAGCCTCCGGGACCCCTGCTACGAGCAGTACTTC CARSLRDPCYEQYF